These 22 T cell receptor beta chains were sequenced from one sample in a study of blood T cell repertoires in COVID-19. Measured with immunoSEQ multiplex PCR; TCRdb has only the in-frame clones, and not every one. The sample shows fewer than 40,000 clones, around 93% of them seen only once. The material sequenced was peripheral blood. These TCRs come from a human donor with active COVID-19. The donor label of this sample is uncertain.

CDR3 residues: CASSMGLGQKDYGYTF. The CDR3, as DNA: TGTGCCAGCAGTATGGGCTTGGGGCAAAAAGACTATGGCTACACCTTC. The V call is TRBV5-4, the J call TRBJ1-2; TRBD1 might be the D (5 bases). Deletions cut 5 bases from V and 3 bases from J, with 20 bases between. Germline V lookup: CDR1 SGHNT, CDR2 YYREEE (reference sequence). The CDR3 loop spans 16 amino acids.

The V and J genes are TRBV4-1 and TRBJ1-4; D might be TRBD1 (6 bases). Trimming stripped 1 base from V and 0 bases from J, with 12 bases between. This CDR3 has 17 residues. Germline assignment: CDR1 MGHRA and CDR2 YSYEKL. In DNA form, the CDR3 reads TGCGCCAGCAGCCAAGCAAATGGGGGCGCAACTAATGAAAAACTGTTTTTT. Translated: CASSQANGGATNEKLFF.

Here the CDR3 reads CASSSGLAGGPDTQYF. In nucleotides, the CDR3 is TGTGCCAGCAGCTCCGGACTAGCGGGGGGCCCAGATACGCAGTATTTT. The chain joins TRBV7-6 to TRBJ2-3, with 14 bases that match TRBD2. The CDR3 length is 16 residues. Germline assignment: CDR1 SGHVS and CDR2 FNYEAQ. The ends lost 4 bases at V and 4 bases at J; junction bases unmatched: 4.

V is TRBV7-3 and J is TRBJ2-3; D perhaps matches TRBD2 (6 bases). Trimming cost V 2 bases and J 6 bases, with 9 bases left between them. Germline CDR1 is SGHTA and CDR2 is FQGTGA. CDR3 length equals 13 residues. CDR3 bases: TGTGCCAGCAGCTTAGTCGGAGGGGATACGCAGTATTTT. Its translation is CASSLVGGDTQYF.

The rearrangement uses TRBV7-2 and TRBJ2-7, with no clear D. CDR3 length equals 14 residues. V lost 2 bases, J lost 6 bases, and 14 bases lay in between. The germline gives CDR1 SGHTA, CDR2 FQGNSA. CDR3 DNA sequence: TGTGCCAGCAGCTTAAGTCATGGGCGTCCCGAGCAGTACTTC. Amino acid sequence: CASSLSHGRPEQYF.

V and J are TRBV30 and TRBJ2-7; no firm D call. Germline CDR1 reads GTSNPN; CDR2 reads SVGIG (reference sequence). This CDR3 comprises 12 residues. Deletions cut 4 bases from V and 0 bases from J, with 7 bases between. CDR3 loop: CAWKQSSYEQYF. For the CDR3, the DNA is TGTGCCTGGAAACAGAGCTCCTACGAGCAGTACTTC.

The chain is built from TRBV11-2 and TRBJ1-1; D may be TRBD1 (5 bases). The CDR3 spans 19 residues. CDR1 and CDR2 (germline): SGHAT, FQNNGV. Trimming shortened V by 5 bases and J by 0 bases, and 25 bases separated the two germline ends. Here the CDR3 DNA reads TGTGCCAGCAGCCTTAGAAAGGGGATTCGACACCGACTGAACACTGAAGCTTTCTTT. This codes for CASSLRKGIRHRLNTEAFF.

This rearrangement joins TRBV7-2 to TRBJ1-1, with D hard to call. This CDR3 has 17 amino acids. V was pared by 3 bases and J by 4 bases, with 21 bases between. Germline-derived CDR1 and CDR2 are SGHTA and FQGNSA. DNA of the CDR3: TGTGCCAGCAGCTTCCGGAGGCCGGGGAGGTGGAGCACTGAAGCTTTCTTT. This codes for CASSFRRPGRWSTEAFF.

This clone was seen a single time. The chain joins TRBV5-4 to TRBJ1-3, with TRBD1 matching over 10 bases. The length of the CDR3 is 16 residues. V trimming: 4 bases; J trimming: 2 bases; junction bases outside the gene matches: 6. Germline CDR1 and CDR2: SGHNT and YYREEE (reference sequence). Here the CDR3 reads CASSGTGTGAGNTIYF. As DNA, the CDR3 is TGTGCCAGCAGCGGAACCGGGACAGGGGCTGGAAACACCATATATTTT.

This clone came up once. The chain employs TRBV18 and TRBJ1-3; 10 bases line up with TRBD1. The CDR3 loop spans 16 amino acids. The V gene's germline CDR1 is KGHSH and CDR2 LQKENI. V was clipped by 3 bases and J by 0 bases; unmatched bases: 2. The CDR3 loop reads CASSPGTGDSGNTIYF. In DNA, the CDR3 is TGTGCCAGCTCACCCGGGACAGGGGACTCTGGAAACACCATATATTTT. Full variable domain (remainder filled in from reference TRBV18 and TRBJ1-3): NAGVMQNPRHLVRRRGQEARLRCSPMKGHSHVYWYRQLPEEGLKFMVYLQKENIIDESGMPKERFSAEFPKEGPSILRIQQVVRGDSAAYFCASSPGTGDSGNTIYFGEGSWLTVV.

The chain joins TRBV7-3 to TRBJ1-1, with 7 positions matching TRBD1. CDR1 SGHTA and CDR2 FQGTGA come from the germline V gene. The CDR3 totals 12 residues. Trimming removed 2 bases from V and 8 bases from J; junction bases left unmatched: 2. CDR3 bases: TGTGCCAGCAGCTTAGACAGGGTGGAAGCTTTCTTT. This codes for CASSLDRVEAFF.

The rearrangement uses TRBV3-1 (or the pseudogene TRBV3-2) and TRBJ2-1; D is unclear. The CDR3 runs 13 residues. The V end lost 1 base, the J end lost 4 bases, and 5 bases lay between the germline ends. Germline CDR1 LGHDT, CDR2 YNNKEL (reference sequence). CDR3 sequence: CASSQARYNEQFF. The CDR3 DNA follows: TGTGCCAGCAGCCAAGCCCGTTACAATGAGCAGTTCTTC.

V gene TRBV19 combines with J gene TRBJ1-5, with D possibly being TRBD1 (6 bases). This CDR3 spans 16 amino acids. Trimming took off 3 bases at V and 4 bases at J, with 16 bases between the two ends. Germline V lookup: CDR1 LNHDA, CDR2 SQIVND (reference sequence). In DNA, the CDR3 is TGTGCCAGTAGTATCATGGCAGGGGCCGGGAATCAGCCCCAGCATTTT. It translates to CASSIMAGAGNQPQHF.

The CDR3 sequence is CASSPGTGGSYGYTF. In nucleotides, the CDR3 is TGTGCCAGCTCACCAGGGACAGGGGGTAGCTATGGCTACACCTTC. The rearrangement links TRBV18 to TRBJ1-2, with TRBD1 identical over 11 bases. Germline V gene lookup returns CDR1 KGHSH and CDR2 LQKENI. Unmatched junction bases numbered 3, after V lost 2 bases and J lost 4 bases. The CDR3 runs 15 residues.

The CDR3 DNA follows: TGTGCCAGCACCCGGGACAGGGGGCGCCCGGTCTATGGCTACACCTTC. It codes for CASTRDRGRPVYGYTF. This chain uses TRBV11-2 with TRBJ1-2; 12 bases align to TRBD1. Germline loops: CDR1 SGHAT, CDR2 FQNNGV. There are 16 residues in the CDR3. V was pared by 7 bases and J by 4 bases, with 10 bases of the junction left unmatched.

This clone was counted a single time. The chain joins TRBV5-1 to TRBJ2-5; the match to TRBD1 covers 7 bases. V trimming: 4 bases; J trimming: 2 bases; junction bases outside the gene matches: 11. Germline CDR1 reads SGHRS; CDR2 reads YFSETQ. The CDR3 is made up of 16 amino acids. The CDR3 region has the DNA TGCGCCAGCAGCCACCCTTCTGGACAGGCACAAGAGACCCAGTACTTC. Its protein is CASSHPSGQAQETQYF. The full variable domain, in which reference TRBV5-1 and TRBJ2-5 provide the parts outside the CDR3, is KAGVTQTPRYLIKTRGQQVTLSCSPISGHRSVSWYQQTPGQGLQFLFEYFSETQRNKGNFPGRFSGRQFSNSRSEMNVSTLELGDSALYLCASSHPSGQAQETQYFGPGTRLLVL.

The chain is built from TRBV27 and TRBJ2-7; D might be TRBD1 (7 bases). The CDR3 spans 14 residues. Between the trimmed V and J ends, which lost 6 bases and 4 bases, there was a span of 16 bases. Germline CDR1 reads MNHEY; CDR2 reads SMNVEV (reference sequence). This CDR3 is CASSWGRGDYEQYF. The DNA of the CDR3 is TGTGCCAGCAGCTGGGGCAGGGGGGATTACGAGCAGTACTTC.

This chain connects TRBV7-2 to TRBJ2-7, with TRBD2 matching 11 bases. The V segment lost 2 bases and the J segment 0 bases; nucleotides outside the gene matches: 12. The CDR3 length is 19 residues. CDR1 is SGHTA and CDR2 is FQGNSA in the germline V gene. The CDR3 spells CASSLRPMGLAATSYEQYF. The CDR3 region has the DNA TGTGCCAGCAGCTTAAGGCCCATGGGACTAGCGGCCACCTCCTACGAGCAGTACTTC. The full variable domain, rest sourced from reference TRBV7-2 and TRBJ2-7, is GAGVSQSPSNKVTEKGKDVELRCDPISGHTALYWYRQSLGQGLEFLIYFQGNSAPDKSGLPSDRFSAERTGGSVSTLTIQRTQQEDSAVYLCASSLRPMGLAATSYEQYFGPGTRLTVT.

The V gene is TRBV20-1, the J gene TRBJ2-1; 9 bases fit TRBD2. The CDR3 is 14 residues long. In germline, CDR1 is DFQATT, CDR2 SNEGSKA (reference sequence). The V segment lost 3 bases and the J segment 4 bases; nucleotides outside the gene matches: 4. The CDR3 DNA reads as TGCAGTGCTAGTCTGAGCGGGGGGTACAATGAGCAGTTCTTC. This codes for CSASLSGGYNEQFF.

The chain joins TRBV27 to TRBJ2-7; TRBD1 matches 8 bases. The CDR3 is 15 residues long. V gave up 5 bases and J gave up 4 bases; unmatched junction bases: 10. Germline V lookup: CDR1 MNHEY, CDR2 SMNVEV (reference sequence). The DNA for the CDR3 is TGTGCCAGCAGTGCGCGACAGGGGAAGACGTACGAGCAGTACTTC. It codes for CASSARQGKTYEQYF.

The chain joins TRBV5-4 to TRBJ1-2, with D possibly TRBD1 on 5 matching bases. The germline V and J ends were trimmed by 4 bases and 5 bases, with 18 bases remaining between them. This CDR3 spans 15 amino acids. CDR1 and CDR2 from the germline V gene are SGHNT and YYREEE (reference sequence). The CDR3 here is CASSPEWSGTYGYTF. For the CDR3, the DNA is TGTGCCAGCAGCCCAGAGTGGAGCGGGACTTATGGCTACACCTTC.

A few counts support this clone. This rearrangement joins TRBV4-1 to TRBJ1-2, with 9 bases fitting TRBD1. Germline V gene lookup returns CDR1 MGHRA and CDR2 YSYEKL. The junction had 4 bases not matched to a gene; V was cut back by 3 bases and J by 8 bases. The CDR3 sequence is 13 residues long. Here the CDR3 reads CASSHGDREGYTF. The CDR3 bases are TGCGCCAGCAGCCATGGGGACAGGGAAGGCTACACCTTC.